Each of the 23 T cell receptor beta chains below was sequenced from the same sample in a study of cytomegalovirus exposure and HLA in healthy donors. PCR involved 60 Vbeta and 13 Jbeta primers. Assay used: immunoSEQ multiplex PCR; TCRdb lists only in-frame clones, some missing. The sample lists about 160,000 clones, approximately 80% occurring once. The material sequenced was PBMCs. The receptors here all came from a man between 50 and 59 years old in good health and CMV-seropositive.

CDR3 sequence: CASSQEVTDQPQHF. The CDR3 bases are TGCGCCAGCAGCCAAGAGGTAACAGATCAGCCCCAGCATTTT. This chain uses TRBV4-3 with TRBJ1-5; no reliable D call. V shed 0 bases and J shed 5 bases, with 8 bases lying between them. The CDR3 is 14 amino acids. The germline V gene has CDR1 LGHNA and CDR2 YSLEER.

This chain uses TRBV6-1 with TRBJ1-4, with a possible D match to TRBD1 (5 bases). From germline, CDR1 is MNHNS and CDR2 SASEGT. This CDR3 contains 14 residues. V was cut by 4 bases and J by 5 bases, with 11 bases left in between. This CDR3 is CASSGREVNEKLFF. In DNA form, the CDR3 reads TGTGCCAGCAGTGGCAGGGAGGTGAATGAAAAACTGTTTTTT.

This clone appeared a few times. CDR3 nucleotide sequence: TGTGCCAGCAGCAAGACCGGGACAGTCAATGAAAAACTGTTTTTT. It translates to CASSKTGTVNEKLFF. The chain couples TRBV5-8 to TRBJ1-4; TRBD1 aligns across 7 bases. Germline CDR1 reads SGHTS; CDR2 reads YDEGEE. Losses at the gene ends were 4 bases for V and 5 bases for J; bases not matched to a gene: 8. The CDR3 is 15 residues long.

The J gene is TRBJ1-5, the V gene TRBV25-1; TRBD1 matches 9 bases. With 1 base clipped from V and 7 bases from J, the junction kept 11 bases outside the gene matches. This CDR3 is built from 17 residues. Germline V lookup: CDR1 MGHDK, CDR2 SYGVNS. CDR3 sequence: CASSELGQGYFQQPQHF. CDR3 nucleotides: TGTGCCAGCAGTGAATTAGGACAGGGGTATTTCCAACAGCCCCAGCATTTT.

The V call is TRBV9, the J call TRBJ2-5; 10 bases are shared with TRBD1. TRBJ2-7 explains the end of the DNA better; the J call may be wrong. The CDR3 extends over 14 amino acids. CDR1 is SGDLS and CDR2 is YYNGEE in the germline V gene. The CDR3 sequence: CASSKGQGFNEQYF. CDR3 in DNA: TGTGCCAGCAGCAAGGGACAGGGGTTCAACGAGCAGTACTTC.

This chain connects TRBV9 to TRBJ1-3, with a weak D call TRBD1 (6 bases). The CDR3 is made up of 15 amino acids. Germline loops: CDR1 SGDLS, CDR2 YYNGEE. With 2 bases removed from V and 4 bases from J, the gap between germline ends came to 13 bases. CDR3 sequence (DNA): TGTGCCAGCAGCGTGGGGGGCGGGGGAGGAAACACCATATATTTT. Protein: CASSVGGGGGNTIYF.

V gene TRBV11-3 combines with J gene TRBJ2-7; D may be TRBD1 (6 bases). V lost 2 bases and J 3 bases, leaving 14 bases between the germline ends. The length of the CDR3 is 15 residues. The germline gives CDR1 SGHNT, CDR2 YENEEA. This chain's CDR3 is CASSLCLDRNYEQYF. In nucleotides, the CDR3 is TGTGCCAGCAGCTTATGCCTGGACAGAAACTACGAGCAGTACTTC.

The J gene is TRBJ2-2, the V gene TRBV7-8, with 9 bases lining up with TRBD1. Germline CDR1 SGHVS, CDR2 FQNEAQ. The V gene end was trimmed by 4 bases and the J gene end by 1 base; junction bases not matched to a gene: 1. CDR3 length: 15 amino acids. The CDR3 spells CASSSGQGNTGELFF. CDR3 nucleotides: TGTGCCAGCAGCTCGGGACAGGGGAACACCGGGGAGCTGTTTTTT.

V and J are TRBV19 and TRBJ1-1; a possible D gene is TRBD1 (6 bases). The V end was cut by 7 bases, the J end by 2 bases, with 11 bases between. The germline V gene encodes CDR1 LNHDA and CDR2 SQIVND (reference sequence). The CDR3 runs to 13 residues. The CDR3 bases are TGTGCCAGTAAAGTACAGGGAAACACTGAAGCTTTCTTT. Encoded protein: CASKVQGNTEAFF. The variable domain in full, with the rest retrieved from reference TRBV19 and TRBJ1-1, is DGGITQSPKYLFRKEGQNVTLSCEQNLNHDAMYWYRQDPGQGLRLIYYSQIVNDFQKGDIAEGYSVSREKKESFPLTVTSAQKNPTAFYLCASKVQGNTEAFFGQGTRLTVV.

The chain recombines TRBV25-1 with TRBJ2-3, with 8 bases fitting TRBD1. This CDR3 is 18 amino acids long. Germline values: CDR1 MGHDK, CDR2 SYGVNS. The V and J ends lost 1 base and 8 bases, in that order; junction bases with no gene match: 17. The CDR3 loop is CASSELGGTGGQDTTQYF. In nucleotides, the CDR3 is TGTGCCAGCAGTGAATTAGGAGGGACAGGCGGACAAGATACTACGCAGTATTTT.

The chain couples TRBV7-9 to TRBJ2-5; 8 bases align to TRBD1. The J call may be wrong; the DNA end is better matched by TRBJ2-7. This CDR3 has 15 residues. Germline V gene lookup returns CDR1 SEHNR and CDR2 FQNEAQ (reference sequence). CDR3 nucleotides: TGTGCCAGCAGCTTCGGACAGGGAGGAAGTTACGAGCAGTACTTC. Amino acids: CASSFGQGGSYEQYF.

This chain links TRBV10-3 with TRBJ2-3, with TRBD2 identical over 10 bases. CDR1 is ENHRY and CDR2 is SYGVKD in the germline V gene. This CDR3 has 14 residues. J was trimmed by 2 bases and V by 5 bases; bases with no gene match: 1. Here the CDR3 DNA reads TGTGCCATCAGTAGCGGGGGGGTCACAGATACGCAGTATTTT. Translating it yields CAISSGGVTDTQYF.

The V and J genes are TRBV20-1 and TRBJ1-2; D is unclear. This CDR3 has 11 amino acids. The germline gives CDR1 DFQATT, CDR2 SNEGSKA (reference sequence). V was pared by 3 bases and J by 7 bases, with 9 bases between. This CDR3 is CSASGEGGYTF. The DNA of the CDR3 is TGCAGTGCTAGCGGGGAAGGTGGCTACACCTTC.

The chain employs TRBV4-3 and TRBJ2-1, with a possible D match to TRBD2 (7 bases). This CDR3 is built from 16 residues. Trimming stripped 4 bases from V and 7 bases from J, with 20 bases between. CDR1 and CDR2 (germline): LGHNA, YSLEER. The CDR3 bases are TGCGCCAGCAGCCGCGCACTAGGGGGGGCGCGGAATGAGCAGTTCTTC. The encoded protein is CASSRALGGARNEQFF.

This clone was counted once. The chain carries TRBV4-3 and TRBJ1-2; weak D call: TRBD1 (6 bases). CDR1 and CDR2 (germline): LGHNA, YSLEER. There are 14 residues in the CDR3. Deletions cut 0 bases from V and 5 bases from J, with 10 bases between. CDR3: CASSQDTTGYGYTF. The CDR3 DNA sequence: TGCGCCAGCAGCCAAGATACGACAGGTTATGGCTACACCTTC.

The table lists this clone with a few counts. V and J are TRBV21-1 and TRBJ2-2; the table gives TRBD1 as D, unverified against the DNA. TRBV21-1 is labeled a pseudogene. This CDR3 contains 16 residues. CDR3 in amino acids: CASSNPRDRWAGELFF. CDR3 DNA: TGTGCCAGCAGCAACCCCAGGGACAGGTGGGCCGGGGAGCTGTTTTTT.

The chain joins TRBV29-1 to TRBJ1-5, with a tentative D call TRBD1 (5 bases). This CDR3 contains 13 residues. Between the trimmed V and J ends, which lost 4 bases and 2 bases, there was a span of 9 bases. Germline CDR1 and CDR2: SQVTM and ANQGSEA. The CDR3 region is CSVATGGNQPQHF. For the CDR3, the DNA is TGCAGCGTTGCAACAGGTGGCAATCAGCCCCAGCATTTT.

The chain has TRBV14 and TRBJ2-5; 7 bases match TRBD1. V was pared by 4 bases and J by 4 bases, with 3 bases of the junction left unmatched. CDR1 is SGHDN and CDR2 is FVKESK in the germline V gene. The CDR3 extends over 13 amino acids. CDR3 in amino acids: CASSLWDRETQYF. CDR3 nucleotide sequence: TGTGCCAGCAGCCTCTGGGACAGAGAGACCCAGTACTTC. Drawing the rest from reference TRBV14 and TRBJ2-5, the complete variable domain is EAGVTQFPSHSVIEKGQTVTLRCDPISGHDNLYWYRRVMGKEIKFLLHFVKESKQDESGMPNNRFLAERTGGTYSTLKVQPAELEDSGVYFCASSLWDRETQYFGPGTRLLVL.

Here the CDR3 DNA reads TGTGCCAGCAGCCTACCCGGGACAGGGGGCAGGGAACAGTACTTC. Translated: CASSLPGTGGREQYF. The chain recombines TRBV5-8 with TRBJ2-7, with TRBD1 matching over 12 bases. Germline V gives CDR1 SGHTS, CDR2 YDEGEE. V gave up 4 bases and J gave up 10 bases; unmatched junction bases: 12. The CDR3 is 15 residues long.

Only a few counts were recorded for this clone. The V gene is TRBV5-4, the J gene TRBJ2-4; 8 positions match TRBD1. The CDR3 length is 15 residues. Trimming cost V 9 bases and J 6 bases; bases outside gene matches: 14. CDR1 is SGHNT and CDR2 is YYREEE in the germline V gene (reference sequence). CDR3 residues: CAIGTGGSDGNIQYF. The CDR3 region has the DNA TGTGCCATCGGAACAGGGGGGAGTGACGGAAACATTCAGTACTTC.

This sequence joins TRBV4-3 and TRBJ2-5, with D maybe TRBD1 (5 bases). The CDR3 extends over 16 amino acids. Germline assignment: CDR1 LGHNA and CDR2 YSLEER. V lost 1 base and J lost 3, with 15 bases in between. Here the CDR3 DNA reads TGCGCCAGCAGCCAAGGTATTCGGATAGGGGAAGAGACCCAGTACTTC. As protein: CASSQGIRIGEETQYF.

This clone was seen only once. The gene calls are TRBV4-3 and TRBJ1-2; D perhaps matches TRBD1 (6 bases). From germline, CDR1 is LGHNA and CDR2 YSLEER. This CDR3 is 15 amino acids long. The V gene lost 0 bases and the J gene lost 6 bases, with 14 bases spanning the gap. CDR3 amino acids: CASSQDGRGLDGYTF. CDR3 nucleotides: TGCGCCAGCAGCCAAGACGGCAGGGGCCTTGATGGCTACACCTTC.

The rearrangement joins TRBV6-5 to TRBJ1-2; 9 positions agree with TRBD1. The ends lost 4 bases at V and 7 bases at J; junction bases unmatched: 7. The CDR3 consists of 14 residues. Germline V gene sequence: CDR1 MNHEY, CDR2 SVGAGI. The CDR3 DNA reads as TGTGCCAGCAGTTCACCGGGACAGGGTTTTGGCTACACCTTC. Its translation: CASSSPGQGFGYTF.